These T cell receptor beta chains were read from a single sample in a study of cytomegalovirus exposure and HLA in healthy donors. Libraries were prepared by immunoSEQ multiplex PCR; TCRdb keeps only in-frame clonotypes and omits some of them. The data contain 110,000 to 150,000 clones, around 79% of them singletons. The source material was PBMCs. These receptors came from a man between 18 and 35 years old in good health and CMV-seronegative. CDR3s include the opening cysteine and the closing phenylalanine or tryptophan. D genes are given only for firm matches. Where a row states a size, it is once, few, many or the class of an expanded clone; other rows omit it.

V gene	D gene	J gene	clone size	CDR3 DNA	CDR3 protein
TRBV11-3	TRBD1	TRBJ2-2	-	TGTGCCAGCAGCCCGGACAGGGGGCTTTGGGCCGGGGAGCTGTTTTTT	CASSPDRGLWAGELFF
TRBV12-5	-	TRBJ2-5	-	TGTGCTAGTGGCCTTGACCAAGAGACCCAGTACTTC	CASGLDQETQYF
TRBV4-3	-	TRBJ2-7	-	TGCGCCAGCAGCCAAGATCGGTCAGGGACCTACGAGCAGTACTTC	CASSQDRSGTYEQYF
TRBV5-6	TRBD1	TRBJ2-1	-	TGTGCCAGCAGCTCTACAGGGGTTGATGAGCAGTTCTTC	CASSSTGVDEQFF
TRBV4-3	TRBD1	TRBJ1-2	-	TGCGCCAGCAGCCAACTTGACAGGGAGGGCTACACCTTC	CASSQLDREGYTF
TRBV7-6	TRBD2	TRBJ2-2	-	TGTGCCAGCAGCATAACTAGCGGGGTTGGTACCGGGGAGCTGTTTTTT	CASSITSGVGTGELFF
TRBV4-3	TRBD1	TRBJ2-1	-	TGCGCCAGCAGCCAGGGATCCGGGACAGGGATTTGGAATGAGCAGTTCTTC	CASSQGSGTGIWNEQFF
TRBV6-5	TRBD1	TRBJ1-2	-	TGTGCCAGCAGTTACTCCGCGACAGGGGGTGGCTACACCTTC	CASSYSATGGGYTF
TRBV4-3	-	TRBJ1-4	-	TGCGCCAGCAGCCAAGATCTGGAGCCCGCCGAAAAACTGTTTTTT	CASSQDLEPAEKLFF
TRBV2	-	TRBJ2-2	-	TGTGCCAGCAGGAACAACGGGGCCGGGGAGCTGTTTTTT	CASRNNGAGELFF
TRBV29-1	-	TRBJ2-3	-	TGCAGCCAGTCGGGTGGCGGCACAGATACGCAGTATTTT	CSQSGGGTDTQYF
TRBV19	-	TRBJ1-5	-	TGTGCCAGTACCCCCAGGGGCCAGCCCCAGCATTTT	CASTPRGQPQHF
TRBV5-1	-	TRBJ1-1	-	TGCGCCAGCAGCCTACAGGGACCGAACACTGAAGCTTTCTTT	CASSLQGPNTEAFF
TRBV5-4	-	TRBJ1-4	-	TGTGCCAGCAGCTTGCAGGGGCGAGATAATGAAAAACTGTTTTTT	CASSLQGRDNEKLFF
TRBV27	TRBD2	TRBJ2-7	-	TGTGCCAGCAGCCGACTAGCGGGGTCCTACGAGCAGTACTTC	CASSRLAGSYEQYF
TRBV7-9	-	TRBJ1-2	-	TGTGCCAGCAGCTCAGGCGCATATGGCTACACCTTC	CASSSGAYGYTF
TRBV4-3	-	TRBJ1-1	few	TGCGCCAGCAGCCAAGATGGGGGCGAGAACACTGAAGCTTTCTTT	CASSQDGGENTEAFF
TRBV7-2	-	TRBJ2-5	once	TGTGCCAGCAGCTTAGCTGTCGGCAGGGCAGGAGAGACCCAGTACTTC	CASSLAVGRAGETQYF
TRBV5-1	TRBD1	TRBJ2-2	-	TGCGCCAGCAGCTCTGGGACAGAAAACGGGGAGCTGTTTTTT	CASSSGTENGELFF
TRBV5-1	TRBD1	TRBJ1-5	-	TGCGCCAGCAGCTTGGTGACAGGGGGTTTGCAGCCCCAGCATTTT	CASSLVTGGLQPQHF
TRBV5-8	-	TRBJ1-1	few	TGTGCCAGCAGCTTGGGGCGGGGGTATAACACTGAAGCTTTCTTT	CASSLGRGYNTEAFF
TRBV4-3	TRBD1	TRBJ1-1	-	TGCGCCAGCAGCCAAGATGAGGACAGGGGGAACACTGAAGCTTTCTTT	CASSQDEDRGNTEAFF
TRBV27	-	TRBJ1-2	-	TGTGCCAGCAGCCCCGAATGGGGACTACACACCGGAGGCTACACCTTC	CASSPEWGLHTGGYTF
TRBV28	-	TRBJ2-3	-	TGTGCCAGCAGCTCCACAAACACAGATACGCAGTATTTT	CASSSTNTDTQYF
TRBV4-1	TRBD1	TRBJ1-1	-	TGCGCCAGCAGCGAAGTTGACCAGGGGGAGCGGTCTGAAGCTTTCTTT	CASSEVDQGERSEAFF
TRBV6-1	TRBD1	TRBJ2-3	-	TGTGCCAGCAGTGAAGCCATATACAGGGGGACAGATACGCAGTATTTT	CASSEAIYRGTDTQYF
TRBV6-5	TRBD1	TRBJ1-2	few	TGTGCCAGCAGTTCAGGACAGGGGGGCTACACCTTC	CASSSGQGGYTF
TRBV30	-	TRBJ2-3	once	TGTGCCTGGAGCGTTCTAGGAAATACGCAGTATTTT	CAWSVLGNTQYF
TRBV7-9	TRBD1	TRBJ2-7	-	TGTGCCAGCAGCCCCGGGACAGTAGTCTACGAGCAGTACTTC	CASSPGTVVYEQYF
TRBV5-1	-	TRBJ1-2	few	TGCGCCAGCAGCCCAGGGGTTGACGGCTACACCTTC	CASSPGVDGYTF
TRBV14	-	TRBJ2-1	-	TGTGCCAGCAGCCAAGTAGGCCAGGGGTACAATGAGCAGTTCTTC	CASSQVGQGYNEQFF
TRBV2	-	TRBJ1-2	few	TGTGCCAGCAGTGAAACGAGGACAGCGTTGAACTATGGCTACACCTTC	CASSETRTALNYGYTF
TRBV4-3	-	TRBJ2-7	once	TGCGCCAGCAGCCAAGATCAATACAGGGCGGGCGAGCAGTACTTC	CASSQDQYRAGEQYF
TRBV4-3	-	TRBJ2-3	-	TGCGCCAGCAGCCAAGACCATAGAGTTACAGATACGCAGTATTTT	CASSQDHRVTDTQYF
TRBV9	-	TRBJ2-5	once	TGTGCCAGCAGCGTGTCGAGCGGGCAAGAGACCCAGTACTTC	CASSVSSGQETQYF
TRBV6-5	-	TRBJ1-3	-	TGTGCCAGCAGCGACGAGGACTCTGGAAACACCATATATTTT	CASSDEDSGNTIYF
TRBV7-2	TRBD1	TRBJ2-2	-	TGTGCCAGCACCCCAAAGGGACAGGGGAACGGGGAGCTGTTTTTT	CASTPKGQGNGELFF
TRBV5-1	-	TRBJ1-1	-	TGCGCCAGCAGCCAAGGGGCGGGGGCCAACACTGAAGCTTTCTTT	CASSQGAGANTEAFF
TRBV19	TRBD1	TRBJ1-4	-	TGTGCCAGTAGTACAGGGGGAATGTCTAATGAAAAACTGTTTTTT	CASSTGGMSNEKLFF
TRBV5-8	TRBD1	TRBJ2-6	-	TGTGCCAGCGGGGACAGCTCTGGGGCCAACGTCCTGACTTTC	CASGDSSGANVLTF
TRBV4-1	-	TRBJ1-1	-	TGCGCCAGCAGCCAAGAGGAGGGAGGGCGGGACACTGAAGCTTTCTTT	CASSQEEGGRDTEAFF
TRBV27	-	TRBJ1-1	-	TGTGCCAGCAGTTTAAGGGCGGGTGCGTGGGTTGCCTCCTTCTTT	CASSLRAGAWVASFF
TRBV4-2	-	TRBJ1-5	-	TGTGCCAGCAGCCAAGAAATAGTGGGGGCCAATCAGCCCCAGCATTTT	CASSQEIVGANQPQHF
TRBV5-1	-	TRBJ2-3	-	TGCGCCAGCGGGAGACACCCAAGTGCAGATACGCAGTATTTT	CASGRHPSADTQYF
TRBV7-9	-	TRBJ1-2	-	TGTGCCAGCAGCTTACCGGGAAGGGGGAGATACTATGGCTACACCTTC	CASSLPGRGRYYGYTF
TRBV10-3	TRBD1	TRBJ1-1	once	TGTGCCATCAGTGAGACGCGGGGACAGCGGAACACTGAAGCTTTCTTT	CAISETRGQRNTEAFF
TRBV11-2	-	TRBJ2-7	-	TGTGCCAGCAGCTTAGTACAGGGTGATTACGAGCAGTACTTC	CASSLVQGDYEQYF
TRBV7-9	TRBD2	TRBJ2-5	-	TGTGCCAGCAGCCTTCCACCTAGACTAGCGGGGGTCCGGGAGACCCAGTACTTC	CASSLPPRLAGVRETQYF
TRBV6-1	-	TRBJ1-2	-	TGTGCCAGCACCAGGGGCCCAAACTATGGCTACACCTTC	CASTRGPNYGYTF
TRBV7-8	-	TRBJ2-2	-	TGTGCCAGCAGCCCCATCACCATAGACACCGGGGAGCTGTTTTTT	CASSPITIDTGELFF
TRBV7-2	-	TRBJ1-2	-	TGTGCCAGCAGCTTAAACAGGGTTAACTATGGCTACACCTTC	CASSLNRVNYGYTF
TRBV7-2	-	TRBJ2-1	-	TGTGCCAGCAGCTCGGCGGGGGAGCAGTTCTTC	CASSSAGEQFF
TRBV19	TRBD2	TRBJ2-1	-	TGTGCCAGTAGTTTCACATTAGCGGGACTTTACAATGAGCAGTTCTTC	CASSFTLAGLYNEQFF
TRBV7-9	TRBD1	TRBJ2-7	-	TGTTCCAGCAGCTTTACGGGGACAGTCTCCTACGAGCAGTACTTC	CSSSFTGTVSYEQYF
TRBV6-6	-	TRBJ2-7	-	TGTGCCAGCAGTTACACGGGAGCCTCCTACGAGCAGTACTTC	CASSYTGASYEQYF
TRBV30	TRBD1	TRBJ1-2	once	TGTGCCTGTTATGCCCTTCGGACAGGGGTTTGGACTAACTATGGCTACACCTTC	CACYALRTGVWTNYGYTF
TRBV5-1	TRBD1	TRBJ2-2	few	TGCGCCAGCAGCTTTAGGACAGGGAACACCGGGGAGCTGTTTTTT	CASSFRTGNTGELFF